Following are 21 T cell receptor beta chains from one sample sequenced in a study of T cells in Graves' hyperthyroidism and ophthalmopathy. TCR beta CDR3 regions were amplified from RNA. With the HTBI primer set, the TCR CDR3 went through a first round of RT-PCR. TCRdb processed the multiplex PCR reads anew with MiXCR; each CDR3 protein has one entry. The profile covers over 350,000 distinct CDR3 sequences, with about 18% appearing a single time and less than 45% taken by the ten largest. The sample comprised blood. The receptor set was obtained from a man younger than 35 with Graves' ophthalmopathy.

Turning to this clonotype: At one boundary the junction diverges from the germline segment, which might be a read error. This rearrangement joins TRBV5-1 to TRBJ2-1; TRBD2 aligns across 8 bases. The CDR3 is 15 residues long. CDR1 is SGHRS and CDR2 is YFSETQ in the germline V gene. This CDR3 reads CASSLTGGAHNEQFF. The CDR3 nucleotides read TGTGCCAGCAGCTTGACGGGGGGGGCCCACAATGAGCAGTTCTTC. The full variable domain, rest sourced from reference TRBV5-1 and TRBJ2-1, is KAGVTQTPRYLIKTRGQQVTLSCSPISGHRSVSWYQQTPGQGLQFLFEYFSETQRNKGNFPGRFSGRQFSNSRSEMNVSTLELGDSALYLCASSLTGGAHNEQFFGPGTRLTVL.

This chain connects TRBV24-1 to TRBJ2-2; 8 positions agree with TRBD2. This CDR3 is built from 16 residues. Germline V gene sequence: CDR1 KGHDR, CDR2 SFDVKD. V shed 6 bases, J shed 7 bases, and the junction held 12 bases outside the gene matches. CDR3 loop: CATSRSAGDVLGELFF. The CDR3 bases are TGTGCCACCAGTAGGTCAGCGGGGGACGTTCTCGGGGAGCTGTTTTTT.

This chain uses TRBV18 with TRBJ1-4; D unclear. Trimming removed 3 bases at V and 7 bases at J, with 18 bases between. CDR1 is KGHSH and CDR2 is LQKENI in the germline V gene. This CDR3 has 16 residues. DNA of the CDR3: TGTGCCAGCTCACCTCAGGATACGAACCGCGGTGAAAAACTGTTTTTT. Translation: CASSPQDTNRGEKLFF.

This clonotype was recorded many times. V is TRBV6-5 and J is TRBJ1-1; 9 bases map to TRBD1. The CDR3 runs 16 residues. Looked up from germline, CDR1 is MNHEY and CDR2 is SVGAGI. Trimming cost V 1 base and J 3 bases; bases outside gene matches: 6. CDR3 coding DNA: TGTGCCAGCAGTTACTTCGGGGGACAGGGCTACACTGAAGCTTTCTTT. This codes for CASSYFGGQGYTEAFF.

There are many counts of this clonotype. The chain couples TRBV12-3 or TRBV12-4 to TRBJ2-1; 13 bases align to TRBD2. This CDR3 comprises 14 residues. V shed 6 bases and J 13 bases; nucleotides not matched to a gene: 9. CDR3 sequence reads: CASSSGLAGERQFF. CDR3 coding DNA: TGTGCCAGCAGCTCAGGACTAGCGGGGGAGAGACAGTTCTTC.

This clonotype was detected once. This sequence joins TRBV4-1 and TRBJ2-5; D unclear. V was shortened by 2 bases and J by 1 base, with 11 bases between the two germline ends. This CDR3 region has 15 residues. From germline, CDR1 is MGHRA and CDR2 YSYEKL. The CDR3 loop is CASSQHQGIQETQYF. The CDR3 DNA follows: TGCGCCAGCAGCCAACATCAAGGGATCCAAGAGACCCAGTACTTC.

In its sample, this clonotype was seen a few times. The chain recombines TRBV12-3 or TRBV12-4 with TRBJ1-6; no reliable D call. Trimming took off 6 bases at V and 7 bases at J, with 16 bases between the two ends. This CDR3 has 15 amino acids. The CDR3 is CASSLKSGGNSPLHF. As DNA, the CDR3 is TGTGCCAGCAGCTTAAAGTCCGGCGGGAATTCACCCCTCCACTTT.

The chain employs TRBV20-1 and TRBJ1-6; no definite D call. This CDR3 spans 13 amino acids. Germline-derived CDR1 and CDR2 are DFQATT and SNEGSKA (reference sequence). V was pared by 3 bases and J by 10 bases, with 13 bases between. CDR3 sequence (DNA): TGCAGTGCTAGGAGAGGGTACGAGTCACCCCTCCACTTT. This codes for CSARRGYESPLHF.

A few counts support this clonotype. The genes are TRBV18 and TRBJ2-1, with no clear D. CDR1 and CDR2 (germline): KGHSH, LQKENI. Trimming removed 6 bases at V and 4 bases at J, with 16 bases between. The CDR3 covers 15 residues. This CDR3 reads CASSLVQIQYNEQFF. The CDR3 DNA sequence: TGTGCCAGCTCTCTTGTCCAGATCCAATACAATGAGCAGTTCTTC.

The chain links TRBV5-1 to TRBJ2-5, with 13 bases lining up with TRBD2. The trim removed 0 bases at V and 7 bases at J, leaving 12 bases unmatched. The CDR3 is 18 residues long. CDR1 SGHRS and CDR2 YFSETQ come from the germline V gene. The CDR3 reads CASSLDGGLAGEGRTQYF. The CDR3, as DNA: TGCGCCAGCAGCTTGGACGGAGGACTAGCGGGGGAGGGGAGGACCCAGTACTTC.

The CDR3 bases are TGTGCCAGCAGCCCCAGGGAGGCCGTGGCCTACAATGAGCAGTTCTTC. Translation gives CASSPREAVAYNEQFF. The rearrangement joins TRBV12-3 or TRBV12-4 to TRBJ2-1, with TRBD2 as a possible D gene (6 bases). The ends were cut back, 6 bases at V and 2 bases at J, with 17 bases in the middle. The CDR3 contains 16 residues.

The chain links TRBV20-1 to TRBJ2-7; D might be TRBD1 (5 bases). The length of the CDR3 is 15 residues. Between the trimmed V and J ends, which lost 0 bases and 4 bases, there was a span of 16 bases. Germline V gene data show CDR1 as DFQATT and CDR2 as SNEGSKA (reference sequence). The CDR3 DNA sequence: TGCAGTGCTAGAGAGTTTAGGGGCGGTAGGTACGAGCAGTACTTC. This translates into CSAREFRGGRYEQYF.

The CDR3 protein is CASSAWDSRSGNTIYF. For the CDR3, the DNA is TGTGCCAGCAGCGCATGGGACTCCCGCTCTGGAAACACCATATATTTT. The rearrangement links TRBV9 to TRBJ1-3; TRBD1 is a possible D gene (5 bases). Trimming took 3 bases from V and 0 from J, leaving 13 bases between them. CDR3 length: 16 amino acids. Germline V gene sequence: CDR1 SGDLS, CDR2 YYNGEE. The variable domain in full, completed from reference TRBV9 and TRBJ1-3, reads DSGVTQTPKHLITATGQRVTLRCSPRSGDLSVYWYQQSLDQGLQFLIQYYNGEERAKGNILERFSAQQFPDLHSELNLSSLELGDSALYFCASSAWDSRSGNTIYFGEGSWLTVV.

The rearrangement links TRBV7-9 to TRBJ2-7; 8 nucleotides match TRBD2. Germline loops: CDR1 SEHNR, CDR2 FQNEAQ (reference sequence). The ends lost 5 bases at V and 2 bases at J; junction bases unmatched: 11. The CDR3 contains 16 residues. CDR3 sequence (DNA): TGTGCCAGCAGCCCCCCCCCCGGGGGGGACCCCTACGAGCAGTACTTC. Translated, it gives CASSPPPGGDPYEQYF.

This sequence joins TRBV7-9 and TRBJ2-1, with D perhaps TRBD1 (8 bases). CDR3 length: 16 residues. From germline, CDR1 is SEHNR and CDR2 FQNEAQ (reference sequence). The V gene lost 6 bases and the J gene lost 1 base, with 16 bases spanning the gap. The CDR3 region has the DNA TGTGCCAGCAGAGACAGGGGACTACCTTCCTACAATGAGCAGTTCTTC. Translating it yields CASRDRGLPSYNEQFF.

This clonotype was seen ten or more times. The rearrangement links TRBV2 to TRBJ2-7; the D gene could be TRBD1 or TRBD2 (5 bases each). Trimming stripped 5 bases from V and 3 bases from J, with 17 bases between. The length of the CDR3 is 15 residues. Per germline, CDR1 SNHLY and CDR2 FYNNEI. CDR3 loop: CASSRYEGSGYEQYF. The CDR3 nucleotides read TGTGCCAGCAGTCGGTATGAGGGGTCCGGCTACGAGCAGTACTTC.

This clonotype was counted ten times or more. The rearrangement uses TRBV27 and TRBJ2-3, with a tentative D call TRBD1 (5 bases). CDR3 length equals 13 residues. Per the germline V gene, CDR1 is MNHEY and CDR2 is SMNVEV (reference sequence). Trimming removed 5 bases from V and 5 bases from J, with 11 bases in between. CDR3 in amino acids: CASSPLQGDTQYF. The CDR3 nucleotides are TGTGCCAGCAGTCCCCTCCAGGGAGATACGCAGTATTTT.

The CDR3 protein is CASSLWSDANYGYTF. The DNA of the CDR3 is TGTGCCAGCAGCTTGTGGTCAGATGCTAACTATGGCTACACCTTC. V is TRBV5-5 and J is TRBJ1-2; no clear D. In germline, CDR1 is SGHKS, CDR2 YYEKEE (reference sequence). The V gene lost 1 base and the J gene lost 0 bases, with 10 bases spanning the gap. This CDR3 is built from 15 residues.

About this clonotype: This may arise from a read error, as a much more abundant clone is one base away. The chain combines TRBV28 with TRBJ2-7, with D unresolved. This CDR3 spans 14 amino acids. Germline lookup yields CDR1 MDHEN and CDR2 SYDVKM. In nucleotides, the CDR3 is TGTGCCAGCAGTCCCCTGGGCGTGCGAAACGAGCAGTGCTTC. Amino acids: CASSPLGVRNEQCF.

This clonotype was found many times. This chain links TRBV12-3 or TRBV12-4 with TRBJ2-1; D uncertain. The CDR3 covers 14 residues. V lost 2 bases and J lost 5, with 10 bases in between. CDR3 sequence reads: CASSLWASDNEQFF. CDR3 bases: TGTGCCAGCAGTTTATGGGCCAGTGACAATGAGCAGTTCTTC.

This clonotype has ten or more counts. V usage is TRBV6-2 or TRBV6-3 and J usage is TRBJ2-3; 12 bases are shared with TRBD2. V lost 5 bases, J lost 1 base, and 4 bases stayed unmatched. The CDR3 is made up of 16 amino acids. The germline V gene encodes CDR1 MNHEY and CDR2 SVGEGT. The CDR3 DNA reads TGTGCCAGCAGTCGCCGACTAGCGGGGGGCACAGATACGCAGTATTTT. Amino acid sequence: CASSRRLAGGTDTQYF.